The present T cell receptor (beta chain) was sequenced within a study of blood T cell repertoires in COVID-19. Study at large: COVID-19 samples, acute and convalescent, were from the United States, Italy and Spain.

Clones were sequenced by immunoSEQ multiplex PCR, and TCRdb holds only the in-frame ones, with some missing. The top ten clones hold roughly 0.8% of a sample with a few hundred thousand clones, approximately 85% of them seen once. The CDR3 runs 17 residues. Germline V gives CDR1 ENHRY, CDR2 SYGVKD. V was pared by 2 bases and J by 0 bases, with 4 bases of the junction left unmatched. V is TRBV10-3 and J is TRBJ2-1; 10 bases agree with TRBD2. Sample: peripheral blood. The origin of this receptor is a woman between 25 and 40 years old with acute or convalescent COVID-19. This CDR3 is CAISEGLAASSYNEQFF. CDR3 nucleotides: TGTGCCATCAGTGAGGGACTAGCGGCAAGCTCCTACAATGAGCAGTTCTTC.